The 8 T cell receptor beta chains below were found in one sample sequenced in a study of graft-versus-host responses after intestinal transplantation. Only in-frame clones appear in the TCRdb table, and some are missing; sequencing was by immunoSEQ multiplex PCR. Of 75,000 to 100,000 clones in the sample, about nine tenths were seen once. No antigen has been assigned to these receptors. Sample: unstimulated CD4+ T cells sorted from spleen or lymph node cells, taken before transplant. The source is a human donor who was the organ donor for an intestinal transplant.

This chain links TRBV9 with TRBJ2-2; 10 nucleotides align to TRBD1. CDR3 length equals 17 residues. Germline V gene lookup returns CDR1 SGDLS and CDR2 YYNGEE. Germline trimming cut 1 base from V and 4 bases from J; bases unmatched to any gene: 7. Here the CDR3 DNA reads TGTGCCAGCAGCGTATTCGCGGGACAGGGGACCACCGGGGAGCTGTTTTTT. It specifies CASSVFAGQGTTGELFF.

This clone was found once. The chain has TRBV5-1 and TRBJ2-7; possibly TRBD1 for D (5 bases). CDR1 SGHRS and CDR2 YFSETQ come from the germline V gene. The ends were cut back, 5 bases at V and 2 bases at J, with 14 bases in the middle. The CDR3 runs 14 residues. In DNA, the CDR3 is TGCGCCAGCAGACCTCGACAGACAACCTACGAGCAGTACTTC. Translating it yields CASRPRQTTYEQYF.

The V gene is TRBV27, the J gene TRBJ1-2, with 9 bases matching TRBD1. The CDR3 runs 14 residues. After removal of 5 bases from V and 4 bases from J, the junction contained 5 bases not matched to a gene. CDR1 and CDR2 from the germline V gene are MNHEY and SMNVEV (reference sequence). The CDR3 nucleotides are TGTGCCAGCAGTGTAGACAGGGGGGGCTATGGCTACACCTTC. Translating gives CASSVDRGGYGYTF.

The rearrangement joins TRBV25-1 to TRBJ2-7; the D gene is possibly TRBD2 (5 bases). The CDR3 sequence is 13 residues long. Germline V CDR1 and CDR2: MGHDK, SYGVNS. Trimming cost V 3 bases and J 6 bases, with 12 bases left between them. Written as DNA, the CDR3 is TGTGCCAGCAGTGATGGGGAGTTGAGCGAGCAGTACTTC. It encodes CASSDGELSEQYF.

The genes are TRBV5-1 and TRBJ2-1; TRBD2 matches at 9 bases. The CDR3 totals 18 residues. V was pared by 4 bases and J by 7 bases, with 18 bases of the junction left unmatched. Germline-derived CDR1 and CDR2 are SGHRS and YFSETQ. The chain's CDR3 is CASSAWGHVGAGGNEQFF. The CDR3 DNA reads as TGCGCCAGCAGCGCCTGGGGCCACGTGGGGGCGGGGGGGAATGAGCAGTTCTTC.

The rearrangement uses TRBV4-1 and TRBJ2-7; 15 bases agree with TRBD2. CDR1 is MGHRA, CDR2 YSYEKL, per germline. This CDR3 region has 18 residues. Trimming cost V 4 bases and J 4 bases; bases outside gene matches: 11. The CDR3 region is CASSRRTSGGASSYEQYF. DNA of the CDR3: TGCGCCAGCAGCCGAAGGACTAGCGGGGGGGCCTCCAGTTACGAGCAGTACTTC.

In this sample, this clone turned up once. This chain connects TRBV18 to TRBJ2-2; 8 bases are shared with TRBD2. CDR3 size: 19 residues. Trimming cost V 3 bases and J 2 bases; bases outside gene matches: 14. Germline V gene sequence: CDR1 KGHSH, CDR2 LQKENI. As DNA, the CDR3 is TGTGCCAGCTCACCCTTGGCGGGGGGCTCGAGCCGAAACACCGGGGAGCTGTTTTTT. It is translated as CASSPLAGGSSRNTGELFF.

The CDR3 here is CASSPDRHSGANVLTF. CDR3 coding DNA: TGTGCCAGCAGCCCAGACAGACACTCTGGGGCCAACGTCCTGACTTTC. This chain connects TRBV7-3 to TRBJ2-6; D may be TRBD1 (5 bases). V lost 5 bases and J 0 bases, leaving 11 bases between the germline ends. The germline V gene encodes CDR1 SGHTA and CDR2 FQGTGA. The CDR3 length is 16 residues. Supplemented by reference TRBV7-3 and TRBJ2-6, the full variable domain reads GAGVSQTPSNKVTEKGKYVELRCDPISGHTALYWYRQSLGQGPEFLIYFQGTGAADDSGLPNDRFFAVRPEGSVSTLKIQRTERGDSAVYLCASSPDRHSGANVLTFGAGSRLTVL.